The T cell receptor (beta chain) described here comes from a study of CD8 T cells in Susac syndrome. Notes on the study in general: A relatively small number of individuals underwent TCR sequencing and HLA analysis.

RNA in amounts of about 0.5 to 1 ug was reverse transcribed with random hexamers. TCRdb reprocessed the immunoSEQ multiplex PCR reads with MiXCR, giving one entry per CDR3 protein. The sample includes about 150,000 distinct CDR3 sequences, around 94% of them seen just once. Worth noting for this clonotype: Its antigen is unknown.

Negative isolation yielded CD8+ and CD4+ T cells; FACS enriched TEMRA cells. The receptor comes from a human donor in good health. Sequencing used CD4+ T cells from PBMCs.

CDR3 in DNA: TGTGCCAGCAGCCTAGCGGGAGTAGGGCACTACGAGCAGTACTTC. This codes for CASSLAGVGHYEQYF. V usage is TRBV5-4 and J usage is TRBJ2-7, with 10 bases that match TRBD2. With 4 bases clipped from V and 3 bases from J, the junction kept 7 bases outside the gene matches. Germline assignment: CDR1 SGHNT and CDR2 YYREEE (reference sequence). CDR3 length equals 15 residues.